This T cell receptor (beta chain) emerged from a study of radiation and T cells in renal cell carcinoma. The data were produced by immunoSEQ multiplex PCR, yet TCRdb's version contains in-frame clones alone and is incomplete. The sample lists about 73,000 clones, approximately 82% occurring once. Time point here: blood 4 weeks post-SBRT, at nephrectomy. Treatment: 15 Gy SBRT to primary tumor, nephrectomy 4 weeks later. Serial blood draws occurred at baseline and 2 and 4 weeks post-SBRT. Clear cell pathology was present in this patient's renal cell carcinoma. Germline-derived CDR1 and CDR2 are SEHNR and FQNEAQ (reference sequence). The ends were cut back, 5 bases at V and 2 bases at J, with 9 bases in the middle. This CDR3 has 14 amino acids. Study results and limitations: Baseline intratumoral clonotype presence is unknown without pretreatment biopsies. From baseline, blood top tumor clonotypes peaked at 2 weeks post-radiation.

On this clone: Its antigen is undetermined.

Sequences were derived from blood, sampled from a patient whose treatment included radiotherapy and nephrectomy. This chain connects TRBV7-9 to TRBJ2-2; D gene unclear. This TCR came from an older woman with renal cell carcinoma. This CDR3 reads CASSQQSNTGELFF. CDR3 in DNA: TGTGCCAGCAGCCAACAGAGCAACACCGGGGAGCTGTTTTTT.